The 23 T cell receptor beta chains below were found in one sample sequenced in a study of shared clonotypes between healthy human individuals. Clones were read by immunoSEQ multiplex PCR, and TCRdb kept only the in-frame ones, dropping some. Among some 2,500,000 clones listed, less than 95% were seen once. Sequencing was performed on naive CD4+ T cells from PBMCs. Subset specified: CD45RA+ positively selected. These receptors were collected from a man between 18 and 29 years old in good health. Some clones in this sample may be carry-over from other donors' samples.

The J gene is TRBJ1-4, the V gene TRBV19; 7 nucleotides align to TRBD1. Trimming took 3 bases from V and 7 from J; bases not matched to a gene: 2. CDR3 length equals 13 residues. CDR1 is LNHDA and CDR2 is SQIVND in the germline V gene (reference sequence). The chain's CDR3 is CASSINRGEKLFF. DNA of the CDR3: TGTGCCAGTAGTATCAACAGGGGTGAAAAACTGTTTTTT.

V and J are TRBV6-5 and TRBJ2-3; D gene uncertain. The CDR3 covers 13 residues. V gave up 0 bases and J gave up 2 bases, with 3 bases separating them. Germline CDR1 and CDR2: MNHEY and SVGAGI. The CDR3 here is CASSYSLTDTQYF. The CDR3 nucleotides read TGTGCCAGCAGTTACTCCCTCACAGATACGCAGTATTTT.

CDR3 region: CATSRLGGSYNEQFF. CDR3 DNA sequence: TGTGCCACCAGCCGTCTTGGGGGCTCCTACAATGAGCAGTTCTTC. The V gene is TRBV15, the J gene TRBJ2-1; D is tentatively TRBD1 or TRBD2 (5 bases each). The germline V gene has CDR1 LNHNV and CDR2 YYDKDF (reference sequence). The length of the CDR3 is 15 residues. Between the trimmed V and J ends, which lost 5 bases and 0 bases, there was a span of 11 bases.

The V gene is TRBV28, the J gene TRBJ1-2; D gene unclear. V was trimmed by 8 bases and J by 4 bases, leaving 8 bases between them. The CDR3 sequence is 11 residues long. Germline assignment: CDR1 MDHEN and CDR2 SYDVKM. The DNA for the CDR3 is TGTGCCAGCGAATCTGGCTATGGCTACACCTTC. Translated: CASESGYGYTF.

The rearrangement links TRBV27 to TRBJ2-5, with D possibly being TRBD1 (5 bases). Germline-derived CDR1 and CDR2 are MNHEY and SMNVEV (reference sequence). The V gene lost 6 bases and the J gene lost 5 bases, with 22 bases spanning the gap. This CDR3 is 16 amino acids long. The CDR3 region is CASRNSQGGRAETQYF. The CDR3 coding sequence is TGTGCCAGCAGAAATTCCCAGGGTGGTCGGGCGGAGACCCAGTACTTC.

V gene TRBV28 combines with J gene TRBJ2-7; 7 nucleotides match TRBD2. Germline V lookup: CDR1 MDHEN, CDR2 SYDVKM. The V gene end was trimmed by 2 bases and the J gene end by 7 bases; junction bases not matched to a gene: 8. The CDR3 loop spans 14 amino acids. The CDR3 region has the DNA TGTGCCAGCAGTTTAGGCACCTGGCGGGGGGAGCAGTACTTC. It encodes CASSLGTWRGEQYF.

V gene TRBV10-3 combines with J gene TRBJ2-3; 9 bases match TRBD2. Germline V gene lookup returns CDR1 ENHRY and CDR2 SYGVKD. This CDR3 is 15 amino acids long. The V gene end was trimmed by 3 bases and the J gene end by 3 bases; junction bases not matched to a gene: 4. The CDR3 DNA sequence: TGTGCCATCAGTGAACGAGCGGGAGGAACAGATACGCAGTATTTT. Its translation is CAISERAGGTDTQYF.

CDR3 loop: CASSVGQDLEETQYF. The CDR3 region has the DNA TGTGCCAGTAGTGTGGGACAGGATCTTGAGGAGACCCAGTACTTC. The rearrangement uses TRBV19 and TRBJ2-5, with 8 bases matching TRBD1. With V trimmed by 5 bases and J by 5 bases, 10 bases remained unmatched. The CDR3 consists of 15 residues. Germline loops: CDR1 LNHDA, CDR2 SQIVND (reference sequence).

V is TRBV28 and J is TRBJ2-7, with D tentatively TRBD1 (6 bases). Germline CDR1 is MDHEN and CDR2 is SYDVKM. This CDR3 comprises 14 residues. V dropped 6 bases and J dropped 2 bases, with 14 bases sitting between them. The CDR3 DNA follows: TGTGCCAGCAGGGGATGGGACAACCCCTACGAGCAGTACTTC. Translated, it gives CASRGWDNPYEQYF. The variable domain in full, completed from reference TRBV28 and TRBJ2-7, reads DVKVTQSSRYLVKRTGEKVFLECVQDMDHENMFWYRQDPGLGLRLIYFSYDVKMKEKGDIPEGYSVSREKKERFSLILESASTNQTSMYLCASRGWDNPYEQYFGPGTRLTVT.

CDR3 in DNA: TGTGCCAGCAGTTTAAGCCCCCGAGGGGCGGGACATCCGTACTTC. Translation: CASSLSPRGAGHPYF. The V gene is TRBV28, the J gene TRBJ2-7, with D perhaps matching TRBD1 or TRBD2 (6 bases each). The V gene's germline CDR1 is MDHEN and CDR2 SYDVKM. Trimming stripped 2 bases from V and 12 bases from J, with 23 bases between. The CDR3 is 15 amino acids.

The V gene is TRBV10-3, the J gene TRBJ1-5; D may be TRBD1 (5 bases). V was shortened by 2 bases and J by 5 bases, with 10 bases between the two germline ends. Germline-derived CDR1 and CDR2 are ENHRY and SYGVKD. This CDR3 spans 14 amino acids. For the CDR3, the DNA is TGTGCCATCAGTGAGGGGGGGTCCTATCAGCCCCAGCATTTT. Protein: CAISEGGSYQPQHF.

The chain links TRBV7-8 to TRBJ2-1; D call uncertain. This CDR3 has 17 residues. Germline CDR1 and CDR2: SGHVS and FQNEAQ. Trimming removed 1 base from V and 0 bases from J, with 13 bases in between. CDR3 DNA sequence: TGTGCCAGCAGCTTAGAAGCCCCGGCGAGCTCCTACAATGAGCAGTTCTTC. It yields the protein CASSLEAPASSYNEQFF.

V is TRBV5-1 and J is TRBJ1-2; D call uncertain. V was clipped by 4 bases and J by 6 bases, with 10 bases between them. The CDR3 runs 12 residues. Germline CDR1 and CDR2: SGHRS and YFSETQ. CDR3 sequence reads: CASSAPGHGYTF. The CDR3 DNA sequence: TGCGCCAGCAGCGCCCCTGGGCATGGCTACACCTTC. Full variable domain (outside the CDR3, taken from reference TRBV5-1 and TRBJ1-2): KAGVTQTPRYLIKTRGQQVTLSCSPISGHRSVSWYQQTPGQGLQFLFEYFSETQRNKGNFPGRFSGRQFSNSRSEMNVSTLELGDSALYLCASSAPGHGYTFGSGTRLTVV.

The rearrangement joins TRBV20-1 to TRBJ1-4; D is unresolved. The CDR3 spans 11 residues. Germline V gives CDR1 DFQATT, CDR2 SNEGSKA (reference sequence). With 8 bases removed from V and 3 bases from J, the gap between germline ends came to 7 bases. In nucleotides, the CDR3 is TGCAGTCTTTCGGCTAATGAAAAACTGTTTTTT. Protein product: CSLSANEKLFF.

The rearrangement uses TRBV28 and TRBJ2-2; 14 bases align to TRBD2. The trim removed 3 bases at V and 3 bases at J, leaving 12 bases unmatched. Germline V gives CDR1 MDHEN, CDR2 SYDVKM. The CDR3 runs 20 residues. CDR3 protein: CASSLLATSGRALDTGELFF. The CDR3, as DNA: TGTGCCAGCAGTTTGCTGGCGACTAGCGGGAGGGCCTTAGACACCGGGGAGCTGTTTTTT.

This clone was seen once. The CDR3 loop is CASHTARTGNNEQFF. The CDR3, as DNA: TGTGCCAGCCATACTGCGAGGACAGGGAACAATGAGCAGTTCTTC. The chain couples TRBV6-5 to TRBJ2-1; 8 bases agree with TRBD1. V trimming: 8 bases; J trimming: 5 bases; junction bases outside the gene matches: 11. CDR3 size: 15 residues. Per the germline V gene, CDR1 is MNHEY and CDR2 is SVGAGI.

This clone has only one observation. The chain carries TRBV19 and TRBJ2-2; D is undetermined. The CDR3 is 15 residues long. Trimming stripped 9 bases from V and 5 bases from J, with 19 bases between. From germline, CDR1 is LNHDA and CDR2 SQIVND (reference sequence). The CDR3 spells CASSPGSLNTGELFF. In DNA form, the CDR3 reads TGTGCCAGCAGTCCCGGCAGCCTTAATACCGGGGAGCTGTTTTTT.

V and J are TRBV6-1 and TRBJ2-3, with TRBD1 matching 9 bases. V shed 8 bases, J shed 2 bases, and the junction held 5 bases outside the gene matches. Germline-derived CDR1 and CDR2 are MNHNS and SASEGT. This CDR3 comprises 14 residues. CDR3: CASGRDRVTDTQYF. The DNA of the CDR3 is TGTGCCAGCGGCCGGGACAGGGTCACAGATACGCAGTATTTT.

The chain recombines TRBV28 with TRBJ1-1; 7 nucleotides agree with TRBD1. Looked up from germline, CDR1 is MDHEN and CDR2 is SYDVKM. V lost 0 bases, J lost 5 bases, and 6 bases stayed unmatched. The CDR3 length is 15 residues. In DNA, the CDR3 is TGTGCCAGCAGTTTATGGGGCAGGGGGAGGACTGAAGCTTTCTTT. It is translated as CASSLWGRGRTEAFF.

The chain couples TRBV11-2 to TRBJ2-3; tentative D call: TRBD1 (5 bases). The CDR3 runs to 15 residues. The V gene's germline CDR1 is SGHAT and CDR2 FQNNGV. V lost 5 bases, J lost 1 base, and 13 bases lay in between. CDR3: CASSPWGIRTDTQYF. The CDR3 DNA is TGTGCCAGCAGCCCGTGGGGCATTCGCACAGATACGCAGTATTTT.

V is TRBV5-1 and J is TRBJ2-1, with D tentatively TRBD2 (5 bases). This CDR3 contains 14 residues. Germline loops: CDR1 SGHRS, CDR2 YFSETQ. V shed 2 bases and J shed 7 bases, with 13 bases lying between them. CDR3 in amino acids: CASSFTGVGNEQFF. The CDR3 DNA is TGCGCCAGCAGCTTTACCGGGGTTGGGAATGAGCAGTTCTTC.

The V call is TRBV28, the J call TRBJ1-4; D is perhaps TRBD1 (5 bases). The germline CDR1 and CDR2 sequences are MDHEN and SYDVKM. This CDR3 is 14 amino acids long. The V end lost 5 bases, the J end lost 8 bases, and 15 bases lay between the germline ends. The CDR3 sequence is CASSPRLGREKLFF. The DNA for the CDR3 is TGTGCCAGCAGTCCCCGACTGGGACGGGAAAAACTGTTTTTT.

This clone has more than one count but fewer than ten. V is TRBV28 and J is TRBJ1-2; 9 bases are a match to TRBD1. The J segment lost 4 bases and the V segment lost 5 bases, leaving 2 bases of the junction unmatched. The CDR3 is 13 residues long. Germline-derived CDR1 and CDR2 are MDHEN and SYDVKM. CDR3 sequence (DNA): TGTGCCAGCAGTCAGGGACAGGGCTATGGCTACACCTTC. Protein sequence: CASSQGQGYGYTF.